This TCR beta chain was observed in a study of CD8+ T cells in alopecia areata. At the level of the study: For 6 to 18 months, tofacitinib was taken, and 6 months off drug followed.

Investigators isolated RNA and reverse transcribed it into cDNA to act as the sequencing template. Libraries were prepared by immunoSEQ multiplex PCR; TCRdb keeps only in-frame clonotypes and omits some of them. The repertoire consists of under 70,000 clones, with approximately 61% occurring once and the leading ten covering around a sixth. On this clone: Its antigen is unknown.

V lost 5 bases to trimming and J lost 4 bases; unmatched junction nucleotides: 6. The CDR3 sequence is 13 residues long. Germline lookup yields CDR1 SQVTM and CDR2 ANQGSEA. Lesional scalp punch biopsies and peripheral blood were collected from alopecia areata patients. Sorting of PBMCs yielded the CD4+ and CD8+ T cells. Study-wide points: TCR sharing was clearer in mice than between patients, perhaps partly owing to patient HLA diversity.

The chain links TRBV29-1 to TRBJ2-3, with 7 bases aligning to TRBD2. The starting material was CD8+ T cells sorted from blood, obtained at week 0. The receptor was derived from a human donor with alopecia areata. CDR3 in DNA: TGCAGCGTTCCCAGGGAGGGCTCAGATACGCAGTATTTT. Its protein product is CSVPREGSDTQYF.